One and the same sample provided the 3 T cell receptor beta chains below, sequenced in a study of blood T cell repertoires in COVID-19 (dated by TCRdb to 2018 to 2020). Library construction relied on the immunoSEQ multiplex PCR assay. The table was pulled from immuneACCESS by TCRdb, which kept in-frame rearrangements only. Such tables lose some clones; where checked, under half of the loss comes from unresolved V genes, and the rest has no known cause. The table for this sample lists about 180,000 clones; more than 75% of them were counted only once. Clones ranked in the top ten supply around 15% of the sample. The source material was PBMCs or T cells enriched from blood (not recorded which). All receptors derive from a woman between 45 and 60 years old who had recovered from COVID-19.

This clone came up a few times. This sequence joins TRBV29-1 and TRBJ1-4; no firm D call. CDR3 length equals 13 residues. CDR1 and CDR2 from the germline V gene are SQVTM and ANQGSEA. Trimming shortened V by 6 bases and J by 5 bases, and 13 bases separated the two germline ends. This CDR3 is CSVVGQTNEKLFF. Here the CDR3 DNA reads TGCAGCGTGGTAGGCCAGACAAATGAAAAACTGTTTTTT.

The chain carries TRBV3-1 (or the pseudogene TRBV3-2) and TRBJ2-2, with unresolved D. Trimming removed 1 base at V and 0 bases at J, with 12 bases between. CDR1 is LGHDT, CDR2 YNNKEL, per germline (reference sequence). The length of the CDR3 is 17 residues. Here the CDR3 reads CASSQVRYPANTGELFF. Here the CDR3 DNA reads TGTGCCAGCAGCCAAGTTCGGTATCCCGCGAACACCGGGGAGCTGTTTTTT.

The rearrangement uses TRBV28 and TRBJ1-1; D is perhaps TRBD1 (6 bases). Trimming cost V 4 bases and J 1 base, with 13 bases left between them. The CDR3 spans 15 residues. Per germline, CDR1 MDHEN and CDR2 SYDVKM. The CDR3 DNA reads TGTGCCAGCAGTTCCGGGGGGGCCGGGAACACTGAAGCTTTCTTT. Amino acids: CASSSGGAGNTEAFF.